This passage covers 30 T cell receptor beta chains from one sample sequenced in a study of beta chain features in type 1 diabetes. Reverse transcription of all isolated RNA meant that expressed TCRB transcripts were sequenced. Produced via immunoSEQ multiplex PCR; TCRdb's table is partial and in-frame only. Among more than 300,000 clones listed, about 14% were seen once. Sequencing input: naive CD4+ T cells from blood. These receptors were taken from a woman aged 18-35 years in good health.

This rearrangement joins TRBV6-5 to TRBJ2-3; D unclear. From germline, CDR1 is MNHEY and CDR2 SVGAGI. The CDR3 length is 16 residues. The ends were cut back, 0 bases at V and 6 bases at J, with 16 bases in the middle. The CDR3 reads CASSYSPASVTDTQYF. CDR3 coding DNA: TGTGCCAGCAGTTACTCCCCAGCGTCAGTAACGGATACGCAGTATTTT.

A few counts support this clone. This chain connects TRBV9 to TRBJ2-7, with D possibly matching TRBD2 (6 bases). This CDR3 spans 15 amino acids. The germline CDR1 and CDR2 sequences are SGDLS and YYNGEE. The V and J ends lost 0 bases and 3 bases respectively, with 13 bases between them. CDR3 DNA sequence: TGTGCCAGCAGCGTAGACTCGGGGGTAGGCTACGAGCAGTACTTC. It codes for CASSVDSGVGYEQYF. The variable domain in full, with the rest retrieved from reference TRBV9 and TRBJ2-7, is DSGVTQTPKHLITATGQRVTLRCSPRSGDLSVYWYQQSLDQGLQFLIQYYNGEERAKGNILERFSAQQFPDLHSELNLSSLELGDSALYFCASSVDSGVGYEQYFGPGTRLTVT.

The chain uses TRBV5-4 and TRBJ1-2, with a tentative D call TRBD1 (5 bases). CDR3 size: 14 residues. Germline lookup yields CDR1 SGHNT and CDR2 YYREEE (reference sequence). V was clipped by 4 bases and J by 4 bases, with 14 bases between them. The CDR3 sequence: CASSKPQEIYGYTF. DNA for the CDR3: TGTGCCAGCAGCAAACCACAGGAAATCTATGGCTACACCTTC.

Here the CDR3 reads CASATSGIVYEQYF. The CDR3 DNA reads as TGTGCCAGTGCGACTAGCGGGATAGTTTACGAGCAGTACTTC. V gene TRBV19 combines with J gene TRBJ2-7, with TRBD2 matching over 11 bases. This CDR3 spans 14 amino acids. The junction had 7 bases not matched to a gene; V was cut back by 8 bases and J by 4 bases. The germline gives CDR1 LNHDA, CDR2 SQIVND (reference sequence).

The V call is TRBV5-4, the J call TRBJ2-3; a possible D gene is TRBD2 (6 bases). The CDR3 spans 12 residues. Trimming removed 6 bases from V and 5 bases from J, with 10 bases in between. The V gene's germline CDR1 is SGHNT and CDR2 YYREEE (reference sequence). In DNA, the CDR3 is TGTGCCAGCAACACGGGAGAAGATACGCAGTATTTT. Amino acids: CASNTGEDTQYF.

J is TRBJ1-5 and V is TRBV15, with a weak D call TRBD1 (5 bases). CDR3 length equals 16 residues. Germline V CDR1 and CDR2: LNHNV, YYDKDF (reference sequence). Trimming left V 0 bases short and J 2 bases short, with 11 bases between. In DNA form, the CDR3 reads TGTGCCACCAGCAGAGATGGGCAGGGCCGCAATCAGCCCCAGCATTTT. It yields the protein CATSRDGQGRNQPQHF. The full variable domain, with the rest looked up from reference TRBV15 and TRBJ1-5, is DAMVIQNPRYQVTQFGKPVTLSCSQTLNHNVMYWYQQKSSQAPKLLFHYYDKDFNNEADTPDNFQSRRPNTSFCFLDIRSPGLGDTAMYLCATSRDGQGRNQPQHFGDGTRLSIL.

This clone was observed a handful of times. The CDR3 protein is CASSLRGRETQYF. The CDR3 DNA reads as TGTGCCAGCAGCCTAAGGGGGCGAGAGACCCAGTACTTC. The chain couples TRBV6-5 to TRBJ2-5, with 7 bases that match TRBD1. Germline V gene data show CDR1 as MNHEY and CDR2 as SVGAGI. The junction had 5 bases not matched to a gene; V was cut back by 6 bases and J by 4 bases. CDR3 length equals 13 residues.

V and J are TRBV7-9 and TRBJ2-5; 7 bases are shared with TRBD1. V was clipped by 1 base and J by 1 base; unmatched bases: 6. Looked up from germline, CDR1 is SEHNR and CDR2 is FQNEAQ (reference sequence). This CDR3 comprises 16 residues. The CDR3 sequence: CASSLGQGPLQETQYF. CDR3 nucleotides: TGTGCCAGCAGCTTAGGACAGGGACCCCTCCAAGAGACCCAGTACTTC.

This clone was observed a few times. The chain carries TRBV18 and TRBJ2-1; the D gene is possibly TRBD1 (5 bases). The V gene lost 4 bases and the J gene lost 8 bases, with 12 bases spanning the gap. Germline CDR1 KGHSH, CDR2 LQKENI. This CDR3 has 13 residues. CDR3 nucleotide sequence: TGTGCCAGCTCACTGGCAGGGTACGATGAGCAGTTCTTC. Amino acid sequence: CASSLAGYDEQFF.

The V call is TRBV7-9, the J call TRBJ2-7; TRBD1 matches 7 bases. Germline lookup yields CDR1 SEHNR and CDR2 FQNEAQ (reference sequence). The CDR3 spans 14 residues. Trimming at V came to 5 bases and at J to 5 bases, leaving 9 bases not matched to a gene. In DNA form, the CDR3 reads TGTGCCAGCAGCCGAAAGAGTACAGGGGACGAGCAGTACTTC. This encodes CASSRKSTGDEQYF.

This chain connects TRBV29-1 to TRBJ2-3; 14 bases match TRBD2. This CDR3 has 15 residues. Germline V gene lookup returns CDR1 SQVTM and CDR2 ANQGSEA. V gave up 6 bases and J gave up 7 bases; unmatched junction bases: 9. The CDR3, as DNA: TGCAGCGTCGACGGGACTAGCGGGGGCCAATATACGCAGTATTTT. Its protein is CSVDGTSGGQYTQYF.

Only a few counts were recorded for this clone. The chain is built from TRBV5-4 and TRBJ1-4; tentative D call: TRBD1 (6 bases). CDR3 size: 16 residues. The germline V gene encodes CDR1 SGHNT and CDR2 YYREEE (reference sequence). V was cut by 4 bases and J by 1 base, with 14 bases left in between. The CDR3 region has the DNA TGTGCCAGCAGCCCGAAAGGGGGTAGAACTAATGAAAAACTGTTTTTT. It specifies CASSPKGGRTNEKLFF.

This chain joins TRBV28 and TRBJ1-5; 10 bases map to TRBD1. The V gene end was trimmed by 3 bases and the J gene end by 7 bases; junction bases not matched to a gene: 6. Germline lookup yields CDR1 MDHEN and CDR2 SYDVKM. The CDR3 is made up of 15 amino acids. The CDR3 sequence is CASSFDRGHGQPQHF. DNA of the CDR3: TGTGCCAGCAGTTTTGACAGGGGGCATGGGCAGCCCCAGCATTTT.

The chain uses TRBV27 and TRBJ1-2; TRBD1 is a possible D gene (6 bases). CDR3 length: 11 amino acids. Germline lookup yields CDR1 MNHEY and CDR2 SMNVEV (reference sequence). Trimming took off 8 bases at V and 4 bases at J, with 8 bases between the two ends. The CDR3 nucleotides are TGTGCCAGCGGACAGAGCTATGGCTACACCTTC. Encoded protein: CASGQSYGYTF.

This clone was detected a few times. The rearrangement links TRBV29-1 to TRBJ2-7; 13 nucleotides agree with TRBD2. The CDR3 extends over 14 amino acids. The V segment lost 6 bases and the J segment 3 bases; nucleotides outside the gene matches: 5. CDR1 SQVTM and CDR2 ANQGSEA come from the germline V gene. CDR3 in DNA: TGCAGCGTCACCGGACTAGCGGGAGTCTACGAGCAGTACTTC. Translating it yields CSVTGLAGVYEQYF.

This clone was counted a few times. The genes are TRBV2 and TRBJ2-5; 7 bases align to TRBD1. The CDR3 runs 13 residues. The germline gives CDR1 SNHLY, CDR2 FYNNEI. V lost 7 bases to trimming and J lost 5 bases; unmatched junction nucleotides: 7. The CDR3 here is CASIPGQRETQYF. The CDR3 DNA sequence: TGTGCCAGCATACCGGGACAGAGGGAGACCCAGTACTTC.

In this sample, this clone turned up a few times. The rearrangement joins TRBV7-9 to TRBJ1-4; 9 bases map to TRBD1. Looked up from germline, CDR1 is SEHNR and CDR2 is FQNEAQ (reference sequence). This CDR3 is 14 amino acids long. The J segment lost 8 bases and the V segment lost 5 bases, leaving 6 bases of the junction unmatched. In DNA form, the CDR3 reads TGTGCCAGCAGCCGGGGACAGGGAGACGAAAAACTGTTTTTT. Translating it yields CASSRGQGDEKLFF. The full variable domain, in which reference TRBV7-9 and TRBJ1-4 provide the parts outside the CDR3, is DTGVSQNPRHKITKRGQNVTFRCDPISEHNRLYWYRQTLGQGPEFLTYFQNEAQLEKSRLLSDRFSAERPKGSFSTLEIQRTEQGDSAMYLCASSRGQGDEKLFFGSGTQLSVL.

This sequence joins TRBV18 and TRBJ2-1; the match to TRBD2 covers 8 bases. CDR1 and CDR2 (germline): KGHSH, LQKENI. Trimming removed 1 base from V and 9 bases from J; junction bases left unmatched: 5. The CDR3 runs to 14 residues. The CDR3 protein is CASSPQRTSPEQFF. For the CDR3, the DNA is TGTGCCAGCTCACCACAGAGGACTAGCCCTGAGCAGTTCTTC.

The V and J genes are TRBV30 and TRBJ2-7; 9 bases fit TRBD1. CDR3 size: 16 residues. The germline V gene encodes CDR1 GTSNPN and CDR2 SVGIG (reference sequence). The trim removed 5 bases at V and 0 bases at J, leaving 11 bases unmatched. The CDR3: CAWSRDRATYSYEQYF. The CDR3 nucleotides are TGTGCCTGGTCCCGGGACAGGGCGACTTACTCCTACGAGCAGTACTTC. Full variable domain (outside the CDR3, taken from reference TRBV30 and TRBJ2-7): SQTIHQWPATLVQPVGSPLSLECTVEGTSNPNLYWYRQAAGRGLQLLFYSVGIGQISSEVPQNLSASRPQDRQFILSSKKLLLSDSGFYLCAWSRDRATYSYEQYFGPGTRLTVT.

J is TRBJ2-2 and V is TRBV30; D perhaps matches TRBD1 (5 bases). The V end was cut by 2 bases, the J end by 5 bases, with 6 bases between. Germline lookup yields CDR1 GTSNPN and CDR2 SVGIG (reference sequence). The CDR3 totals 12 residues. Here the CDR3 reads CAWSPGTGELFF. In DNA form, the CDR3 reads TGTGCCTGGAGTCCAGGGACCGGGGAGCTGTTTTTT.

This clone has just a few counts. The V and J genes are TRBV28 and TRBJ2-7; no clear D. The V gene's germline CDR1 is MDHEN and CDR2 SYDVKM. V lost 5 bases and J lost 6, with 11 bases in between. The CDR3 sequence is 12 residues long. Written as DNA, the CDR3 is TGTGCCAGCAGTGCGATGTCCCGCGAGCAGTACTTC. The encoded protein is CASSAMSREQYF.

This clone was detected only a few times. The CDR3 nucleotides are TGTGCCAGCGGGAAGACTAGCTCCTACAATGAGCAGTTCTTC. Its protein product is CASGKTSSYNEQFF. V gene TRBV2 combines with J gene TRBJ2-1, with a weak D call TRBD2 (6 bases). Germline CDR1 reads SNHLY; CDR2 reads FYNNEI. V gave up 8 bases and J gave up 0 bases, with 11 bases separating them. The CDR3 covers 14 residues.

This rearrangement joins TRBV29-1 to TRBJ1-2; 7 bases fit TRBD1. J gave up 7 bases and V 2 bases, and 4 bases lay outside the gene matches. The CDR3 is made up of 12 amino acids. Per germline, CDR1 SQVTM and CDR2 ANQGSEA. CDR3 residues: CSVERQGGGYTF. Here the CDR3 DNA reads TGCAGCGTTGAACGGCAGGGGGGTGGCTACACCTTC.

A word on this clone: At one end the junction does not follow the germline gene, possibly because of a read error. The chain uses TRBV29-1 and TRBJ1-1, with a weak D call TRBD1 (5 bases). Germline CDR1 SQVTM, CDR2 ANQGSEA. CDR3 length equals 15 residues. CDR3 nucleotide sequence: TGCAGCGTCGTCAACAGGAGACTCTCGAACGCTGAAGCTTTCTTT. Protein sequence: CSVVNRRLSNAEAFF.

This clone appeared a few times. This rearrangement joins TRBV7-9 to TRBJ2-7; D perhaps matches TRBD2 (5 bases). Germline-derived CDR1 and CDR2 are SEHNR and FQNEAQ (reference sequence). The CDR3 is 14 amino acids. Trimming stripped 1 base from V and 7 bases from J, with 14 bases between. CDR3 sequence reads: CASSLDRGSQEQYF. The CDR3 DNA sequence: TGTGCCAGCAGCTTAGATCGGGGATCACAGGAGCAGTACTTC.

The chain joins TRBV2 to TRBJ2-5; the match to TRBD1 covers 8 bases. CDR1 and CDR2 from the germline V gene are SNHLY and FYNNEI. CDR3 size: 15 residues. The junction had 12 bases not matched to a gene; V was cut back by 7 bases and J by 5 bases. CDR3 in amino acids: CASTSDRAFWETQYF. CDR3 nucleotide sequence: TGTGCCAGCACCTCGGACAGGGCCTTTTGGGAGACCCAGTACTTC. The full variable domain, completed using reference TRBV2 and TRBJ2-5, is EPEVTQTPSHQVTQMGQEVILRCVPISNHLYFYWYRQILGQKVEFLVSFYNNEISEKSEIFDDQFSVERPDGSNFTLKIRSTKLEDSAMYFCASTSDRAFWETQYFGPGTRLLVL.

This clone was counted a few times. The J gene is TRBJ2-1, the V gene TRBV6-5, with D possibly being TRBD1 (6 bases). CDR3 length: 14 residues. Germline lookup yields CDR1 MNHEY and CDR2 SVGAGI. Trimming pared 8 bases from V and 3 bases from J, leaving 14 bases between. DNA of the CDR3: TGTGCCAGCCGATCCGGGACACTCTACAATGAGCAGTTCTTC. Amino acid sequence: CASRSGTLYNEQFF.

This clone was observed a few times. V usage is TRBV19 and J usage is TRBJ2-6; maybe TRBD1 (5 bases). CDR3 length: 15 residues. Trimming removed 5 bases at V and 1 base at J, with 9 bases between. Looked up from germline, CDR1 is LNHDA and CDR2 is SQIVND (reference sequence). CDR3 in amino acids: CASSFQGSGANVLTF. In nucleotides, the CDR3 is TGTGCCAGTAGTTTCCAGGGTTCTGGGGCCAACGTCCTGACTTTC.

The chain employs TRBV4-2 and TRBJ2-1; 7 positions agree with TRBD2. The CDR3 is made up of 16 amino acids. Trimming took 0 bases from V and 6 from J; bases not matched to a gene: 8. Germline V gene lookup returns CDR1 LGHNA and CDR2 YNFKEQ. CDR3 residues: CASSQESGGSFNEQFF. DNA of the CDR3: TGTGCCAGCAGCCAAGAGTCAGGCGGGAGTTTCAATGAGCAGTTCTTC.

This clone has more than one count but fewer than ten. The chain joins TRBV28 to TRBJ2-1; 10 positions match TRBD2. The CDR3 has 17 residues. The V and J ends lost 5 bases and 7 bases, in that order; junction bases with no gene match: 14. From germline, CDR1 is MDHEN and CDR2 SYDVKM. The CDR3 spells CASSTAGASGSRNEQFF. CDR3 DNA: TGTGCCAGCAGTACAGCTGGTGCTAGCGGGAGTAGGAATGAGCAGTTCTTC.